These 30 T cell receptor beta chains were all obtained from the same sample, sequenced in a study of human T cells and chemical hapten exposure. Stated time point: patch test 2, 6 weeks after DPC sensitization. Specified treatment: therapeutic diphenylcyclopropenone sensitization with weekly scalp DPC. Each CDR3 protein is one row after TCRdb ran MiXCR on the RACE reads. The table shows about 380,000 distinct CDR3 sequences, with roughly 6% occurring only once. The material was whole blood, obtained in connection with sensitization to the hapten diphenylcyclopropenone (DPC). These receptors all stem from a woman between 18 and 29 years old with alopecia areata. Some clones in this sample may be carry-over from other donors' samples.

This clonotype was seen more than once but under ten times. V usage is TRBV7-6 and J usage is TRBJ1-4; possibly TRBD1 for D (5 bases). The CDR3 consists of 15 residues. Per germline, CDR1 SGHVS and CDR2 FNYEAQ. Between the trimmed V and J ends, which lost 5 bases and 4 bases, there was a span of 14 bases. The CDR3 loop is CASSQGRAFNEKLFF. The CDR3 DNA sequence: TGTGCCAGCAGCCAGGGAAGAGCATTTAATGAAAAACTGTTTTTT.

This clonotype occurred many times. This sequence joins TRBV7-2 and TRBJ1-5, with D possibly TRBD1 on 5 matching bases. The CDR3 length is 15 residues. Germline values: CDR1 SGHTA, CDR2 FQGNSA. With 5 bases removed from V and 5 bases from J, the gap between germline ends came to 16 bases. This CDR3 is CASSPMQGMDQPQHF. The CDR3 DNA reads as TGTGCCAGCAGCCCTATGCAGGGTATGGATCAGCCCCAGCATTTT.

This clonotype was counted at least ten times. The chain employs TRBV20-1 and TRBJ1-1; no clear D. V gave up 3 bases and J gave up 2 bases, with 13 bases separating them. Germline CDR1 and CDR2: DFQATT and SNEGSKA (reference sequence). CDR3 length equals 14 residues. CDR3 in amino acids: CSASPLRANTEAFF. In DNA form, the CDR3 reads TGCAGTGCTAGTCCCCTTCGGGCCAACACTGAAGCTTTCTTT.

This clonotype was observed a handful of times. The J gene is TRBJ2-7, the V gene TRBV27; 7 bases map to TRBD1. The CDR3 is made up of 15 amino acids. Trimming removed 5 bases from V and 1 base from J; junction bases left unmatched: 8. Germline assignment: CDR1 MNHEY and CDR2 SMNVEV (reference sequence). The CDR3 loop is CASSRSTGVSYEQYF. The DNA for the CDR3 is TGTGCCAGCAGTCGCTCCACAGGGGTATCCTACGAGCAGTACTTC.

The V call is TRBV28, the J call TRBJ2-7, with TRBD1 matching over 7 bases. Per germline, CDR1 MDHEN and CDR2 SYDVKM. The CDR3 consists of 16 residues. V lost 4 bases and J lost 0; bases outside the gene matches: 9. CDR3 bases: TGTGCCAGCAGTTCCTACCGGGACAGTAGCTCCTACGAGCAGTACTTC. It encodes CASSSYRDSSSYEQYF.

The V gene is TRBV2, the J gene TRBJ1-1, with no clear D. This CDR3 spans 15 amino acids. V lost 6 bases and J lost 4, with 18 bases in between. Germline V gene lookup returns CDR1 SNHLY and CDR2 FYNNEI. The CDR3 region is CASSQTGRLGTEAFF. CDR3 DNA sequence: TGTGCCAGCAGCCAGACGGGCAGGCTTGGCACTGAAGCTTTCTTT.

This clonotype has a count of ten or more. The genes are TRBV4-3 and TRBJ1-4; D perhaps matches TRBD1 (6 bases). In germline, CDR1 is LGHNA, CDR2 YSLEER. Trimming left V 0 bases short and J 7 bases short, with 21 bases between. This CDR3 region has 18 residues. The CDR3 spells CASSQDRRSGGIGEKLFF. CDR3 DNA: TGCGCCAGCAGCCAAGATAGGAGGTCGGGGGGCATTGGTGAAAAACTGTTTTTT.

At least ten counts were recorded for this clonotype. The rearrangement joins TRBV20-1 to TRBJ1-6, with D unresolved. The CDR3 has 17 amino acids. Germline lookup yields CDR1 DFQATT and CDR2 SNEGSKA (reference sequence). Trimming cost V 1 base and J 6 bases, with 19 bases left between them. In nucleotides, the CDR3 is TGCAGTGCTAGAGTTAATACGGGGTCTCGGGGTAATTCACCCCTCCACTTT. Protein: CSARVNTGSRGNSPLHF.

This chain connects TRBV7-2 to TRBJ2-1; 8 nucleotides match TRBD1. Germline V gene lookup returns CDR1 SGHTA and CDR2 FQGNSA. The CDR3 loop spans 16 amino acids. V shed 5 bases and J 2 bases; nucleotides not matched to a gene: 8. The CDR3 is CASSRRTGLTYNEQFF. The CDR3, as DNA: TGTGCCAGCAGCAGACGGACAGGGTTGACCTACAATGAGCAGTTCTTC.

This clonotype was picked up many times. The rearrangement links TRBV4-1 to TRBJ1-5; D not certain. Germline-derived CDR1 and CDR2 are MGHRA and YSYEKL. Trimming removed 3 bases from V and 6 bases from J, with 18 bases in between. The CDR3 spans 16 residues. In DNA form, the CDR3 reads TGCGCCAGCAGCCACCCGATGGCGGGGTCGAGTCAGCCCCAGCATTTT. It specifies CASSHPMAGSSQPQHF.

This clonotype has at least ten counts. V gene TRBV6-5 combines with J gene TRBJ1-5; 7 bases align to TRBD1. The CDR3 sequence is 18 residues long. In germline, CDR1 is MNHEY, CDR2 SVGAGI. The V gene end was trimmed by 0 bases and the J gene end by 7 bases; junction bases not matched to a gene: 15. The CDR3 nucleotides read TGTGCCAGCAGTTACTCGAGTCCGGGGACAGACGTTCGGCAGCCCCAGCATTTT. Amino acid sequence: CASSYSSPGTDVRQPQHF.

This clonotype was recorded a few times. The chain's CDR3 is CSAIRDRGSPLHF. CDR3 in DNA: TGCAGTGCTATCCGGGACAGAGGTTCACCCCTCCACTTT. V gene TRBV20-1 combines with J gene TRBJ1-6; 7 nucleotides align to TRBD1. CDR1 DFQATT and CDR2 SNEGSKA come from the germline V gene (reference sequence). The J segment lost 9 bases and the V segment lost 4 bases, leaving 6 bases of the junction unmatched. This CDR3 spans 13 amino acids.

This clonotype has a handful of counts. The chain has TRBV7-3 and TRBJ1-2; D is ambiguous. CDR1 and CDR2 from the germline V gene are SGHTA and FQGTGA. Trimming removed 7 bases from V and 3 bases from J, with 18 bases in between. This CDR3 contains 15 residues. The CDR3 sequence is CASTPPEGRDYGYTF. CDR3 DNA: TGTGCCAGCACCCCCCCGGAAGGAAGGGACTATGGCTACACCTTC.

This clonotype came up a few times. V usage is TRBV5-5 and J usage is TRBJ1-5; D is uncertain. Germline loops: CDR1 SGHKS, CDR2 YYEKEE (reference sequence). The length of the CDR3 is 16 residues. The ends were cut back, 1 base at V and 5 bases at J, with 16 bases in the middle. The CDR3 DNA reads TGTGCCAGCAGCTTGTCCATTAACATGGTCCATCAGCCCCAGCATTTT. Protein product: CASSLSINMVHQPQHF.

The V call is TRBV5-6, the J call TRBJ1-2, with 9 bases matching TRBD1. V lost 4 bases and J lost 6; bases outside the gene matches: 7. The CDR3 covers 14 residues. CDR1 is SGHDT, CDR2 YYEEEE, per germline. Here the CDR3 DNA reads TGTGCCAGCAGCCGATGGACAGGGGAACATGGCTACACCTTC. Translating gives CASSRWTGEHGYTF.

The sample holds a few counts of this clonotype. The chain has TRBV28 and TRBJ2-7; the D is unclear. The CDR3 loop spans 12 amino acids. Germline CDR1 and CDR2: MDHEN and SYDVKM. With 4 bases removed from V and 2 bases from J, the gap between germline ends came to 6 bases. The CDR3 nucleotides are TGTGCCAGCAGTTCCCACGCCTACGAGCAGTACTTC. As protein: CASSSHAYEQYF.

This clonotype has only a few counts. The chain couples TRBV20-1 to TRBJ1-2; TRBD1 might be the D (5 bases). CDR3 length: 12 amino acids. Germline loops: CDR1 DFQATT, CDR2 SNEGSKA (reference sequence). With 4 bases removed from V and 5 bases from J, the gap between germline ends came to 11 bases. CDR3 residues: CSANYQGYGYTF. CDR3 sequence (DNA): TGCAGTGCTAACTACCAGGGATATGGCTACACCTTC.

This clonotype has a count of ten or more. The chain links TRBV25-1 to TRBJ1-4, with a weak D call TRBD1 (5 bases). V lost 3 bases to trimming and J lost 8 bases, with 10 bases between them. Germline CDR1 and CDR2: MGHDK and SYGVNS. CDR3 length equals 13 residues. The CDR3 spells CASSEPGREKLFF. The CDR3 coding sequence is TGTGCCAGCAGTGAGCCGGGGCGGGAAAAACTGTTTTTT.

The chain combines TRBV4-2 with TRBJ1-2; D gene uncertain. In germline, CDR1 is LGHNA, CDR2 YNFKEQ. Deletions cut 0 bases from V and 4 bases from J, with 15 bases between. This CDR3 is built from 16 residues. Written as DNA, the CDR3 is TGTGCCAGCAGCCAAGAAACCGGCTCGAGGGTCTATGGCTACACCTTC. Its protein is CASSQETGSRVYGYTF.

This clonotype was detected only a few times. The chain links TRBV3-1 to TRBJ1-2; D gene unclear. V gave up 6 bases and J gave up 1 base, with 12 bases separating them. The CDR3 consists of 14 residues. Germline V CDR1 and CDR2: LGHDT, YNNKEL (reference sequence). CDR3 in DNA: TGTGCCAGCAGTTTCGACGGCCATAACTATGGCTACACCTTC. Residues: CASSFDGHNYGYTF.

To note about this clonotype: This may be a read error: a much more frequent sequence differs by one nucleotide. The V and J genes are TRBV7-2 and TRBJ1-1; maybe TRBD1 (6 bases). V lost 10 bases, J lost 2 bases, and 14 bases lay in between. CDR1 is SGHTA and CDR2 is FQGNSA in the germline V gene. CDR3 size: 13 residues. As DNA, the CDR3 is TGTGCCACCCCTGGACAGTCAAACACTGAAGCTTTCTTT. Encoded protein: CATPGQSNTEAFF.

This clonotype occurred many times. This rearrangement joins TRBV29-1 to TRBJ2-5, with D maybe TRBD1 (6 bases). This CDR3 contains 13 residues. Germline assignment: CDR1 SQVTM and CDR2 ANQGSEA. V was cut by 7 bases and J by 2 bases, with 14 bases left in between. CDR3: CSAAGTQQETQYF. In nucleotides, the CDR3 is TGCAGCGCCGCCGGGACACAGCAAGAGACCCAGTACTTC.

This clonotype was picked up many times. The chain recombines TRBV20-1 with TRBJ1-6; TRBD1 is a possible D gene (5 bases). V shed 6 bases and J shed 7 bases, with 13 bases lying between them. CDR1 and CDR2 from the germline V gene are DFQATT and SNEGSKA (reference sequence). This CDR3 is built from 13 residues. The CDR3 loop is CSAHGTGNSPLHF. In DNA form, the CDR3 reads TGCAGTGCCCACGGGACGGGAAATTCACCCCTCCACTTT.

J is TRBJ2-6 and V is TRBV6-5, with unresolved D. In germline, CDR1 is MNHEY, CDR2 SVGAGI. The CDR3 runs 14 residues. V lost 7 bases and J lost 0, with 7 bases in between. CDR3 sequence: CASTVYSGANVLTF. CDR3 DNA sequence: TGTGCCAGCACTGTTTACTCTGGGGCCAACGTCCTGACTTTC.

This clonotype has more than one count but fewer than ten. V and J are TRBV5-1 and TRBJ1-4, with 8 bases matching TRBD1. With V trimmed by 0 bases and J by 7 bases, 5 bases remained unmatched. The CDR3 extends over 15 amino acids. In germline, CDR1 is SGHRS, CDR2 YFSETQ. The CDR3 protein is CASSLGTGGGEKLFF. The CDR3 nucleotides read TGCGCCAGCAGCTTGGGTACAGGGGGAGGTGAAAAACTGTTTTTT.

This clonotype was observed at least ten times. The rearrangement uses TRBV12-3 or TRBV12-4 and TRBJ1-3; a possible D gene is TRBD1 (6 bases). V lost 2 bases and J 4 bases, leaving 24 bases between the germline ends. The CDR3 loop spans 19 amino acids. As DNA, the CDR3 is TGTGCCAGCAGTTTAATCGGCAGGGGTCTGCATCTGAAAGGAAACACCATATATTTT. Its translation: CASSLIGRGLHLKGNTIYF.

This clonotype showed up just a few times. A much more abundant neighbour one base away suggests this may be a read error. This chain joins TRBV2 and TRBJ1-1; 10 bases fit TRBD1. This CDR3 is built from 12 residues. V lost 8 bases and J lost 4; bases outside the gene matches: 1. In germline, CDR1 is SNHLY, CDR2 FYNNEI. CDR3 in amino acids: CASWTGGTEAFF. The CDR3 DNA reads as TGTGCCAGCTGGACAGGGGGCACTGAAGCTTTCTTT.

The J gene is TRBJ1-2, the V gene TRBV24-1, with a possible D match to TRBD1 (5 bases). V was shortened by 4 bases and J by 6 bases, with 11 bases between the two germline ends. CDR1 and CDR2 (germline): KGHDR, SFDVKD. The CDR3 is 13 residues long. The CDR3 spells CATSESGTDGYTF. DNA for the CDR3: TGTGCCACCAGTGAATCAGGGACCGATGGCTACACCTTC.

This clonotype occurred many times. This CDR3 is CASSSGTGSGNTIYF. As DNA, the CDR3 is TGTGCCAGCAGCTCTGGGACAGGCTCTGGAAACACCATATATTTT. The chain links TRBV7-2 to TRBJ1-3; TRBD1 matches at 8 bases. Germline CDR1 SGHTA, CDR2 FQGNSA. There are 15 residues in the CDR3. The junction had 2 bases not matched to a gene; V was cut back by 4 bases and J by 0 bases. The variable domain in full, with the rest retrieved from reference TRBV7-2 and TRBJ1-3, is GAGVSQSPSNKVTEKGKDVELRCDPISGHTALYWYRQSLGQGLEFLIYFQGNSAPDKSGLPSDRFSAERTGGSVSTLTIQRTQQEDSAVYLCASSSGTGSGNTIYFGEGSWLTVV.

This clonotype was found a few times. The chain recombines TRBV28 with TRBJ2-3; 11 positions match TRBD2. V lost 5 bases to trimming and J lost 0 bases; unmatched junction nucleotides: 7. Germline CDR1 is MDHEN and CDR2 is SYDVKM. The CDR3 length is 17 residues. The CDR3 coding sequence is TGTGCCAGCAGTCCCCTTAGCGGGGGGGGGAGCACAGATACGCAGTATTTT. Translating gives CASSPLSGGGSTDTQYF.